This TCR beta chain was recorded in a study of T cell responses to AZD1222 COVID-19 vaccine. Study conclusions and caveats: Donors were mostly white British, more females; clonal diversity possibly underestimated. Spike as a whole was targeted by vaccine-associated CD4 TCRs, dominant at 160-218 and 743-854. Increases in Spike-specific TCR breadth and depth were seen after two AZD1222 doses.

Germline lookup yields CDR1 SGHRS and CDR2 YFSETQ. CDR3 length: 15 amino acids. V was trimmed by 2 bases and J by 8 bases, leaving 19 bases between them. Profiled with immunoSEQ multiplex PCR; TCRdb holds only in-frame clones, not every one. The table shows 65,000 to 80,000 clones, with 83% occurring only once. This clone was found a few times. Its cognate antigen is unknown. This clonotype originated in an adult who received the AZD1222 COVID-19 vaccine. The material sequenced was peripheral blood, taken 28 days after the second AZD1222 dose. The chain links TRBV5-1 to TRBJ1-2; a weak D match, TRBD1 (6 bases). Here the CDR3 reads CASSLDTGTSRGYTF. The CDR3 DNA sequence: TGCGCCAGCAGCTTAGATACCGGGACAAGTAGGGGCTACACCTTC.